This T cell receptor (beta chain) was retrieved from a study of T cells expressing NK-cell markers. The CDR3 is made up of 15 amino acids. Germline V gene sequence: CDR1 SGHRS, CDR2 YFSETQ. TCRdb re-called the 5' RACE reads and gives one entry per CDR3 protein, without DNA. The sample yields around 470,000 distinct CDR3 sequences, of which the top ten take up approximately 1.4%. The rearrangement links TRBV5-1 to TRBJ2-2; there is no DNA to check the TCRdb D call of TRBD1. Sequenced: blood T cells: a sorted CD56 or NKG2C T cell subset, CD4+ or CD8+ T cells, or bulk PBMC T cells (not recorded which). The sequence derives from a woman in her fifties or sixties in good health. The CDR3 here is CASSSPQRRAGELFF.